Presented here are 8 T cell receptor beta chains from one specimen sequenced in a study of T cell changes during pregnancy in multiple sclerosis. Assay used: immunoSEQ multiplex PCR; TCRdb lists only in-frame clones, some missing. The sample has approximately 38,000 clones; 91% are singletons. Sequencing was performed on CD8+ T cells from peripheral blood mononuclear cells, taken in the second trimester of pregnancy. The origin of the receptors is a female donor with multiple sclerosis, enrolled in a pregnancy study.

The CDR3 DNA reads TGTGCCTGGAGTGTTCGGCGGGCCCCCTACAATGAGCAGTTCTTC. This sequence encodes CAWSVRRAPYNEQFF. The chain couples TRBV30 to TRBJ2-1; tentative D call: TRBD2 (5 bases). The CDR3 totals 15 residues. The V end was cut by 0 bases, the J end by 2 bases, with 11 bases between. Per the germline V gene, CDR1 is GTSNPN and CDR2 is SVGIG (reference sequence). The whole variable domain, remainder taken from reference TRBV30 and TRBJ2-1, is SQTIHQWPATLVQPVGSPLSLECTVEGTSNPNLYWYRQAAGRGLQLLFYSVGIGQISSEVPQNLSASRPQDRQFILSSKKLLLSDSGFYLCAWSVRRAPYNEQFFGPGTRLTVL.

This chain links TRBV1 with TRBJ2-2; TRBD2, the table's D call, was not compared with the DNA. TRBV1 is given as a pseudogene. The CDR3 totals 17 residues. The CDR3 here is CTSSQEGAGGGTGELFF. As DNA, the CDR3 is TGCACCAGCAGCCAAGAGGGAGCGGGGGGGGGAACCGGGGAGCTGTTTTTT.

The gene calls are TRBV19 and TRBJ1-5; D possibly corresponds to TRBD1 (5 bases). Germline V gene sequence: CDR1 LNHDA, CDR2 SQIVND (reference sequence). Trimming left V 5 bases short and J 5 bases short, with 10 bases between. The CDR3 loop spans 13 amino acids. The CDR3 sequence is CASSLGLHQPQHF. The CDR3 DNA reads TGTGCCAGTAGTTTGGGGCTTCATCAGCCCCAGCATTTT.

The V gene is TRBV30, the J gene TRBJ1-2, with D perhaps matching TRBD1 (6 bases). V gave up 0 bases and J gave up 4 bases, with 12 bases separating them. The CDR3 runs to 14 residues. The germline CDR1 and CDR2 sequences are GTSNPN and SVGIG (reference sequence). CDR3 protein: CAWSVITGSYGYTF. CDR3 sequence (DNA): TGTGCCTGGAGTGTAATTACAGGGAGCTATGGCTACACCTTC.

This clone is medium-sized. The chain couples TRBV21-1 to TRBJ2-1; TRBD2, the table's D call, lacks a check against the DNA. TRBV21-1 is listed as a pseudogene. CDR3 length: 11 residues. The CDR3 reads CARGGVNEQFF. CDR3 in DNA: TGTGCCAGAGGAGGGGTTAATGAGCAGTTCTTC.

The chain employs TRBV4-1 and TRBJ2-7, with D unresolved. Germline values: CDR1 MGHRA, CDR2 YSYEKL. The CDR3 covers 13 residues. Trimming cost V 0 bases and J 2 bases, with 5 bases left between them. CDR3 in amino acids: CASSQDSAYEQYF. The CDR3 DNA reads as TGCGCCAGCAGCCAAGATAGTGCCTACGAGCAGTACTTC.

This clone was detected only once. This rearrangement joins TRBV7-3 to TRBJ2-2; 10 bases are shared with TRBD1. Per the germline V gene, CDR1 is SGHTA and CDR2 is FQGTGA. This CDR3 has 15 residues. V shed 4 bases and J 6 bases; nucleotides not matched to a gene: 5. CDR3 in DNA: TGTGCCAGCAGCTCCCCCGGGACAGGGGCCGGGGAGCTGTTTTTT. It codes for CASSSPGTGAGELFF.

The rearrangement joins TRBV11-3 to TRBJ2-1; 7 nucleotides match TRBD2. This CDR3 comprises 14 residues. After removal of 5 bases from V and 6 bases from J, the junction contained 7 bases not matched to a gene. The germline gives CDR1 SGHNT, CDR2 YENEEA. The CDR3 region has the DNA TGTGCCAGCAGCCAGATGGGGGGGGGCAATGAGCAGTTCTTC. The encoded protein is CASSQMGGGNEQFF.